The rows below give T cell receptor beta chains drawn from one sample of a study of TIL therapy for anti-PD-1-resistant metastatic lung cancer. Libraries were prepared by immunoSEQ multiplex PCR; TCRdb keeps only in-frame clonotypes and omits some of them. The table lists some 60,000 clones, around 68% of them singletons. Specimen: blood, collected at baseline. Every receptor here comes from a person between 25 and 80 years old with non-small cell lung cancer. Both conserved end residues are part of each CDR3.

v_gene,j_gene,CDR3aa
TRBV5-1,TRBJ1-2,CASSFRQGKGKDYGYTF
TRBV11-2,TRBJ1-5,CASSLVAGVGQPQHF
TRBV2,TRBJ1-1,CASFSEFGTEAFF
TRBV13,TRBJ1-4,CASSFSQPATNEKLFF
TRBV5-5,TRBJ2-5,CASSLMWVETQYF
TRBV11-2,TRBJ2-5,CASRPGIYPNNRETQYF
TRBV5-1,TRBJ2-7,CASSPGTVYEQYF
TRBV7-2,TRBJ1-1,CASSSRTWNAEAFF
TRBV2,TRBJ2-3,CASSEWSDTQYF
TRBV6-1,TRBJ2-3,CASSERGGQDTQYF
TRBV9,TRBJ2-7,CASSVGRGISYEQYF
TRBV19,TRBJ1-4,CASSRGRANTNEKLFF
TRBV19,TRBJ2-7,CASSIGLSSYEQYF
TRBV29-1,TRBJ1-6,CSVKGAINSPLHF
TRBV9,TRBJ2-5,CASSAGTDGGETQYF
TRBV11-3,TRBJ1-4,CASSFEGGDEKLFF
TRBV1,TRBJ2-1,CTSSRPLGQSSYNEQFF
TRBV13,TRBJ2-3,CASSSRRTDTQYF